The TCR beta chain described here comes from a study of CD8 T cells in Susac syndrome. Random hexamers were used to reverse transcribe an amount of roughly 0.5 to 1 ug RNA. immunoSEQ multiplex PCR amplified TCR beta CDR3 across 54 Vbeta, 13 Jbeta. In TCRdb, the immunoSEQ multiplex PCR reads were re-called with MiXCR into one record per CDR3 protein. The sample shows roughly 150,000 distinct CDR3 sequences, around 94% of them seen only once. The multiple sclerosis controls were treatment-naive patients affected by stable or active relapsing-remitting disease. FACS enriched CD8+ TEMRA cells, while bulk CD8+ and CD4+ were negatively isolated. The CDR3 has 14 residues. Trimming shortened V by 7 bases and J by 4 bases, and 13 bases separated the two germline ends. Germline CDR1 reads MNHEY; CDR2 reads SMNVEV (reference sequence).

The specimen was CD4+ T cells from PBMCs. This clonotype originated in a human donor with multiple sclerosis. V is TRBV27 and J is TRBJ2-2; no firm D call. CDR3 loop: CASTPFGSTGELFF. The CDR3 DNA reads as TGTGCCAGCACCCCTTTCGGTAGCACCGGGGAGCTGTTTTTT.